This entry is about one T cell receptor beta chain. Its specificity is unknown. These data come from a study of PD-1 blockade in classical Hodgkin lymphoma. Whole-study results and caveats: Compared with healthy donors, newly diagnosed patients reportedly showed lower baseline TCR diversity. Patients who responded completely had about the same baseline diversity as newly diagnosed patients. CD4+ TCR diversity rose significantly by C4D1, and CD8+ TCR diversity did not.

Assay: immunoSEQ multiplex PCR; the TCRdb copy retains only in-frame clones and omits some. The sample carries tens of thousands of clones, just under 80% recorded once. This CDR3 has 14 residues. Germline V gene sequence: CDR1 KGHSH, CDR2 LQKENI. V gave up 3 bases and J gave up 5 bases; unmatched junction bases: 3. No patient escaped relapse after autologous stem cell transplantation, and brentuximab vedotin exposure varied. The starting material was peripheral blood mononuclear cells (PBMCs), obtained at baseline. This TCR was recovered from a human donor with classical Hodgkin lymphoma. The chain couples TRBV18 to TRBJ1-4, with 7 bases lining up with TRBD1. The CDR3 region is CASSPGQTNEKLFF. The CDR3 DNA sequence: TGTGCCAGCTCACCGGGACAGACCAATGAAAAACTGTTTTTT.